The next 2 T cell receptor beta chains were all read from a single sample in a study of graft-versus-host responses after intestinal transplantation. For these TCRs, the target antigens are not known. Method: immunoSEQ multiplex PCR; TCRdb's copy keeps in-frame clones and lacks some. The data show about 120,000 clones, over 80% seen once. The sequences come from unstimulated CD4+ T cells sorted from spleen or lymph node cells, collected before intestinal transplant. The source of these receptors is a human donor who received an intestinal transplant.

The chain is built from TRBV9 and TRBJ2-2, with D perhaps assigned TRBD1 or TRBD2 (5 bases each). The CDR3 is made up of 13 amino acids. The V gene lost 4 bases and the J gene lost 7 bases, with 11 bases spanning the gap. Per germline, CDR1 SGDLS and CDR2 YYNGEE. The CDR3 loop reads CASSFEGYGELFF. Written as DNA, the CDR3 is TGTGCCAGCAGCTTCGAGGGGTACGGGGAGCTGTTTTTT.

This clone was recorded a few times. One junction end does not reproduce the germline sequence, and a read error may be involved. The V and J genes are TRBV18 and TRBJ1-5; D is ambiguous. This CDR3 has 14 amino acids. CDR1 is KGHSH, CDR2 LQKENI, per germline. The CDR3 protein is CASSPASENQPQHF. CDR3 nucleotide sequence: TGTGCCAGCTCACCAGCGTCTGAAAATCAACCCCAGCATTTT.